This T cell receptor beta chain was sequenced for a study of CD8 T cells in Susac syndrome (dated by TCRdb to the late 2010s). Looking at the study overall: Repertoire sequencing was used to test whether CD8+ T cell activation and differentiation in Susac syndrome was antigen driven.

RNA was extracted using the RNeasy kit, and roughly 0.5 to 1 ug of the RNA was reverse transcribed with random hexamers. The immunoSEQ multiplex PCR assay, which covers 54 Vbeta and 13 Jbeta segments, was used to amplify TCR beta CDR3 regions. To correct PCR amplification bias, a synthetic template baseline was used for both primer optimization and computational correction. The source study handled its data this way. Reads were annotated to V, D and J genes according to IMGT and were analyzed with immunoSEQ Analyzer, with only productive sequences retained. Clonality was computed as one minus Shannon entropy normalized by log2 of the number of productive unique sequences. For each patient and control, public and private clones were evaluated among the 100 most prevalent clones. A clone was defined as Susac-specific if it was absent from the healthy and MS cohorts, from 1052 published viral clones and from other ImmuneACCESS disease sequences. Using fastp trimming at Q25 and MiXCR clonotype assembly, TCRdb reanalyzed the public sequencing data and kept in-frame beta chains. Rows are unified per CDR3 protein, each entry keeping the most common DNA and genes. TCRdb assigned the V and J calls; the authors' analysis was not used. The sample includes some 100,000 distinct CDR3 sequences, with 80% to 95% observed a single time. Over 0.12% of the sample lies in the top ten.

Of note for this clonotype: Its target antigen remains unknown. No base-level quality is on record; no much larger clone is a single base apart.

What the authors observed across the whole study: The TCR sequencing and HLA analysis was acknowledged to have included a relatively small number of individuals.

Peripheral blood CD8+ and CD4+ T cells from healthy donors, Susac syndrome patients and multiple sclerosis patients were profiled by high-throughput TCR beta sequencing. Healthy donors were included as age- and sex-matched controls. Bulk CD8+ and CD4+ T cells were purified by magnetic negative isolation, while CD8+ TEMRA cells were enriched using FACS. Blood was collected in EDTA tubes and processed within 24 hours, with PBMCs isolated through density gradient centrifugation. PBMCs destined for TCR sequencing were cryopreserved in liquid nitrogen and later thawed in a 37 °C water bath. Purity of sorted or isolated CD4+, CD8+ and CD8+ TEMRA cells was at least 90%. The TCR was taken from a human donor in good health. Source material: CD4+ T cells from PBMCs.

The DNA sequence reads TGTGCCAGCAGCCAAGAAGCCAGGCACTCACCCCTCCACTTT. Its protein is CASSQEARHSPLHF. The chain is made from TRBV14 and TRBJ1-6, with the D segment identity uncertain. CDR1 is given as SGHDN and CDR2 as FVKESK, both from the germline V gene. The CDR3 measures 14 amino acids from cysteine to phenylalanine. The sequence is cut down to CDR3 DNA, 42 bases in frame from base 1. At the junction V is shortened by 0 bases and J by 10 bases, with 10 bases in between.